These T cell receptor beta chains were read from a single sample in a study of low-dose radiotherapy and immunotherapy resistance in tumors. MiXCR, run by TCRdb on the reads, gives a single entry per CDR3 protein. Of fewer than 110,000 distinct CDR3 sequences detected, about a fifth appear once; the ten largest clones hold roughly 3.9%. The starting material was PBMCs, obtained after low-dose radiotherapy plus immunotherapy. These receptors were obtained from a male donor with prostate cancer. Both conserved end residues are part of each CDR3. The order of the fields is V gene, J gene, clone size, D gene, CDR3 DNA, CDR3 protein. A D gene is named only where the DNA matches it firmly. A clone size is listed for some rows: how often the clone was seen (once, few, many), or a class if it is expanded.

v_call: TRBV5-3
j_call: TRBJ2-1
clone_size: .
d_call: TRBD2
cdr3_nt: TGCGCCAGCAGAGAGCGGGAGTACAATGAGCAGTTCTTC
cdr3_aa: CASREREYNEQFF

v_call: TRBV7-2
j_call: TRBJ1-2
clone_size: many
d_call: .
cdr3_nt: TGTGCCAGCAGCTTAACATCAGGGATGGACGGCTACACCTTC
cdr3_aa: CASSLTSGMDGYTF

v_call: TRBV6-2/TRBV6-3
j_call: TRBJ1-2
clone_size: many
d_call: .
cdr3_nt: TGTGCCACCCGTGGCTACACCTTC
cdr3_aa: CATRGYTF

v_call: TRBV6-6
j_call: TRBJ2-7
clone_size: many
d_call: TRBD1
cdr3_nt: TGTGCCAGCACCCGATCGACAGGGTTGAGCGGCTACGAGCAGTACTTC
cdr3_aa: CASTRSTGLSGYEQYF

v_call: TRBV5-4
j_call: TRBJ2-7
clone_size: many
d_call: TRBD2
cdr3_nt: TGTGCCAGCAGCCGTCAGCGGGGGATGGACGAGCAGTACTTC
cdr3_aa: CASSRQRGMDEQYF

v_call: TRBV27
j_call: TRBJ2-7
clone_size: many
d_call: .
cdr3_nt: TGTGCCAGCAGTTGGTCCCCTTCCTCCTACGAGCAGTACTTC
cdr3_aa: CASSWSPSSYEQYF

v_call: TRBV7-2
j_call: TRBJ2-2
clone_size: many
d_call: .
cdr3_nt: TGTGCCAGCAGCTTAGGGGTTAACACCGGGGAGCTGTTTTTT
cdr3_aa: CASSLGVNTGELFF

v_call: TRBV5-1
j_call: TRBJ1-1
clone_size: many
d_call: .
cdr3_nt: TGCGCCAGCAGCTCGGACTCCTATCTCCACCGGGGGACTGAAGCTTTCTTT
cdr3_aa: CASSSDSYLHRGTEAFF

v_call: TRBV6-1
j_call: TRBJ1-1
clone_size: many
d_call: TRBD1
cdr3_nt: TGTGCCAGCAGTATACTGACAGGGGATACTGAAGCTTTCTTT
cdr3_aa: CASSILTGDTEAFF

v_call: TRBV18
j_call: TRBJ2-5
clone_size: .
d_call: TRBD1
cdr3_nt: TGTGCCAGCTCACCGGACCGACAGGGAACCCAGTACTTC
cdr3_aa: CASSPDRQGTQYF

v_call: TRBV11-2
j_call: TRBJ1-3
clone_size: .
d_call: .
cdr3_nt: TGTGCCAGCAGCTTAGATCTATGGGGGTTCAATGGAAACACCATATATTTT
cdr3_aa: CASSLDLWGFNGNTIYF

v_call: TRBV27
j_call: TRBJ2-7
clone_size: .
d_call: .
cdr3_nt: TGTGCCAGCAGCGGGCCTGGGGACTACGAGCAGTACTTC
cdr3_aa: CASSGPGDYEQYF

v_call: TRBV20-1
j_call: TRBJ2-1
clone_size: .
d_call: TRBD1
cdr3_nt: TGCAGCAGGGTGGCAGGGGGCGGCGGGGAGCTCAATGAGCAGTTCTTC
cdr3_aa: CSRVAGGGGELNEQFF

v_call: TRBV28
j_call: TRBJ2-2
clone_size: many
d_call: .
cdr3_nt: TGTGCCAGCAGTACCAGCGTTGGGGAGCTGTTTTTT
cdr3_aa: CASSTSVGELFF

v_call: TRBV2
j_call: TRBJ2-2
clone_size: many
d_call: TRBD2
cdr3_nt: TGTGCCAGCAGTGGACGACTAGCGGTGGGGGAGCTGTTTTTT
cdr3_aa: CASSGRLAVGELFF

v_call: TRBV21-1
j_call: TRBJ1-2
clone_size: .
d_call: .
cdr3_nt: TGTGCCAGCCCCGCGAGGGGAAGGTTCCCGTTTCACACCTTC
cdr3_aa: CASPARGRFPFHTF

v_call: TRBV5-5
j_call: TRBJ2-6
clone_size: few
d_call: TRBD1
cdr3_nt: TGTGCCAGCAGCTTGCAGGGGGCGAGCTCTGGGGCCAACGTCCTGACTTTC
cdr3_aa: CASSLQGASSGANVLTF

v_call: TRBV9
j_call: TRBJ1-6
clone_size: many
d_call: TRBD1
cdr3_nt: TGTGCCAGCAGCCCCATGGGAGGGGGCCGAAATTCACCCCTCCACTTT
cdr3_aa: CASSPMGGGRNSPLHF

v_call: TRBV11-2
j_call: TRBJ2-3
clone_size: many
d_call: .
cdr3_nt: TGTGCCAGCAGCTTAAACATGGATACGCAGTATTTT
cdr3_aa: CASSLNMDTQYF

v_call: TRBV5-4
j_call: TRBJ2-3
clone_size: many
d_call: TRBD2
cdr3_nt: TGTGCCAGCAGCTCACCCTCCGGGAATAGCGGGGGGTCACATCGTACAGATACGCAGTATTTT
cdr3_aa: CASSSPSGNSGGSHRTDTQYF

v_call: TRBV7-9
j_call: TRBJ2-2
clone_size: many
d_call: .
cdr3_nt: TGTGCCAGCAGCCCGCACACAAGGACCGGGGAGCTGTTTTTT
cdr3_aa: CASSPHTRTGELFF

v_call: TRBV29-1
j_call: TRBJ1-2
clone_size: many
d_call: TRBD1
cdr3_nt: TGCAGCGTTAACTACAGGGGTGGCTACACCTTC
cdr3_aa: CSVNYRGGYTF

v_call: TRBV20-1
j_call: TRBJ2-7
clone_size: many
d_call: .
cdr3_nt: TGCAGTGCTAGAGATTGGGGGAACGAGCAGTACTTC
cdr3_aa: CSARDWGNEQYF

v_call: TRBV11-2
j_call: TRBJ2-1
clone_size: many
d_call: .
cdr3_nt: TGTGCCAGCAGAGGTTTAGGGCCCTACAATGAGCAGTTCTTC
cdr3_aa: CASRGLGPYNEQFF

v_call: TRBV20-1
j_call: TRBJ2-7
clone_size: few
d_call: .
cdr3_nt: TGCAGTGCTAGCAGGGGCGGATCCTACGAGCAGTACTTC
cdr3_aa: CSASRGGSYEQYF

v_call: TRBV23-1
j_call: TRBJ2-5
clone_size: many
d_call: TRBD1
cdr3_nt: TGCGCCAGCAGTCAATCCCTCACCCCGGGACAGGGGGGCCGGGAGACCCAGTACTTC
cdr3_aa: CASSQSLTPGQGGRETQYF